This TCR beta chain was retrieved from a study of shared clonotypes between healthy human individuals. Study conclusions and caveats: Relative to clonotypes present in all four donors, those not shared had lower generation probabilities. The rarefaction results pointed to incomplete sorted-subset sequencing despite large depth. The study drew on few donors, limiting represented genetic and exposure-history diversity.

About this clone itself: Its antigen is unidentified.

The CDR3 is 15 amino acids. Trimming pared 0 bases from V and 5 bases from J, leaving 13 bases between. The germline V gene encodes CDR1 SNHLY and CDR2 FYNNEI. The assay was carried out at the deep level. The repertoire was sequenced with immunoSEQ multiplex PCR; TCRdb's copy has only in-frame clones and lacks some. The sample has about 650,000 clones; about 95% are singletons. CD8 cells regarded as naive lacked CD45RO, were positively chosen for CCR7, and omitted terminally differentiated effector memory CD45RA+ cells. This chain joins TRBV2 and TRBJ2-5, with D perhaps matching TRBD1 or TRBD2 (5 bases each). The receptor was isolated from a woman aged 25 to 45 in good health. The source material was naive CD8+ T cells sorted from blood. The CDR3 DNA reads as TGTGCCAGCAGTGAAGCGGGACCGTACGGGGAGACCCAGTACTTC. Amino acids: CASSEAGPYGETQYF.